Listed below are T cell receptor beta chains from one sample, sequenced in a study of blood T cell repertoires in COVID-19. Using immunoSEQ multiplex PCR, the repertoire was profiled, and TCRdb retains in-frame clones only, with some absent. The data contain roughly 240,000 clones, approximately 85% of them singletons. Material for sequencing was peripheral blood. The receptors were sampled from a man aged 45-60 years with COVID-19, enrolled during active disease. Each CDR3 is given without its conserved first and last residue. Some rows have no size entry. The others give once, few or many, or a class for an expanded clone.

clone size: .; V gene: TRBV21-1; J gene: TRBJ2-7; CDR3 protein: ASSKWWGHNYEQY
clone size: .; V gene: TRBV10-3; J gene: TRBJ1-1; CDR3 protein: AVQTDANTEAF
clone size: .; V gene: TRBV6-2/TRBV6-3; J gene: TRBJ2-1; CDR3 protein: ASSYTTGTNEQF
clone size: .; V gene: TRBV5-3; J gene: TRBJ2-7; CDR3 protein: ARSYFQGGGNEQY
clone size: few; V gene: TRBV19; J gene: TRBJ2-5; CDR3 protein: ASSIGSRQETQY
clone size: .; V gene: TRBV5-6; J gene: TRBJ1-2; CDR3 protein: ASSSYSGQRYT
clone size: .; V gene: TRBV2; J gene: TRBJ2-7; CDR3 protein: ASSETGGSYEQY
clone size: .; V gene: TRBV15; J gene: TRBJ1-4; CDR3 protein: ATSRYQGQAQKLF
clone size: once; V gene: TRBV9; J gene: TRBJ2-5; CDR3 protein: ASSPGQGAGKETQY
clone size: once; V gene: TRBV21-1; J gene: TRBJ1-1; CDR3 protein: ASSNTWNTEAF
clone size: .; V gene: TRBV5-4; J gene: TRBJ2-2; CDR3 protein: ASSETNTGELF
clone size: once; V gene: TRBV19; J gene: TRBJ2-6; CDR3 protein: ASTGTSRSGANVLT
clone size: once; V gene: TRBV19; J gene: TRBJ2-7; CDR3 protein: ASSSSYEQY
clone size: once; V gene: TRBV11-1; J gene: TRBJ2-7; CDR3 protein: ASSLGGHSSYEQY
clone size: few; V gene: TRBV5-1; J gene: TRBJ1-1; CDR3 protein: ASSLVVNTEAF
clone size: .; V gene: TRBV5-4; J gene: TRBJ2-1; CDR3 protein: ASSRNPGTGNYNEQF
clone size: .; V gene: TRBV9; J gene: TRBJ1-2; CDR3 protein: ASSVERTDGYT
clone size: .; V gene: TRBV5-4; J gene: TRBJ2-5; CDR3 protein: AGGQGGETQY